The clone carrying this T cell receptor (beta chain) appeared once. This sample is drawn from a study of blood T cell repertoires in COVID-19. Study in general: The United States, Italy and Spain supplied acute and convalescent COVID-19 samples.

Categorization into cohorts depended on clinical history that participants reported. Cohort 3 donors counted as recovered after two negative PCRs, clearance, or resolved symptoms. Clones were sequenced by immunoSEQ multiplex PCR, and TCRdb holds only the in-frame ones, with some missing. The sample includes 250,000 to 300,000 clones, approximately 92% of them seen just once. With 5 bases removed from V and 0 bases from J, the gap between germline ends came to 11 bases. CDR3 length: 14 amino acids. The germline V gene has CDR1 SGHDT and CDR2 YYEEEE. The specimen was PBMCs or T cells enriched from blood (not recorded which). The rearrangement joins TRBV5-6 to TRBJ1-1; D might be TRBD1 (5 bases). This receptor was taken from a woman aged 25 to 39 who had recovered from COVID-19. The CDR3 DNA reads TGTGCCAGCAGAGACAGTGCAGTGAACACTGAAGCTTTCTTT. Translated, it gives CASRDSAVNTEAFF. Full variable domain (remainder filled in from reference TRBV5-6 and TRBJ1-1): DAGVTQSPTHLIKTRGQQVTLRCSPKSGHDTVSWYQQALGQGPQFIFQYYEEEERQRGNFPDRFSGHQFPNYSSELNVNALLLGDSALYLCASRDSAVNTEAFFGQGTRLTVV.